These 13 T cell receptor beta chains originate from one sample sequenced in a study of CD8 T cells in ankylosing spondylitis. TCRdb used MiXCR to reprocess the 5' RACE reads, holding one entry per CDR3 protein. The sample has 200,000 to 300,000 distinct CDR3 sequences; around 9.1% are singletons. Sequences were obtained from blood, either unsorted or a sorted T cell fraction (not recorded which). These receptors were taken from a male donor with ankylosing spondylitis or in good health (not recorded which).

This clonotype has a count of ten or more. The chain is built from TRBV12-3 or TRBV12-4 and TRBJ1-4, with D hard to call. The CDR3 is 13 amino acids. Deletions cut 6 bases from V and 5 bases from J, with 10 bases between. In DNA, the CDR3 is TGTGCCAGCAGGTGGGATTTCAATGAAAAACTGTTTTTT. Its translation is CASRWDFNEKLFF.

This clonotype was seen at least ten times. CDR3 protein: CSARDRQGAWTDTQYF. CDR3 DNA: TGCAGTGCTAGAGATCGACAGGGGGCGTGGACAGATACGCAGTATTTT. The chain has TRBV20-1 and TRBJ2-3; 10 bases are shared with TRBD1. CDR3 size: 16 residues. Trimming took 0 bases from V and 3 from J; bases not matched to a gene: 6. Per germline, CDR1 DFQATT and CDR2 SNEGSKA (reference sequence).

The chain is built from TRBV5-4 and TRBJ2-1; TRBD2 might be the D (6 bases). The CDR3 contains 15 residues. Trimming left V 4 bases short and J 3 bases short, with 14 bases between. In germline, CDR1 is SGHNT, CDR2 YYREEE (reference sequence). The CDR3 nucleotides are TGTGCCAGCAGCCCCCGCGGCGGGGTCTACAATGAGCAGTTCTTC. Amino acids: CASSPRGGVYNEQFF.

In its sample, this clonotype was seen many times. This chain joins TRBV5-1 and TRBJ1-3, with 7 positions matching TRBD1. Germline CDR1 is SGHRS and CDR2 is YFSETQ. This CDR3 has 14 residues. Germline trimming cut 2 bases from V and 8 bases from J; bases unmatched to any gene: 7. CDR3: CASSFYDRADTIYF. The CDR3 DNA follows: TGCGCCAGCAGCTTTTACGACAGGGCGGACACCATATATTTT.

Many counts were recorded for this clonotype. CDR3 coding DNA: TGTGCCAGCAGGCCTCAGGGAAACACTGAAGCTTTCTTT. Protein sequence: CASRPQGNTEAFF. V usage is TRBV7-8 and J usage is TRBJ1-1; a possible D gene is TRBD1 (5 bases). The CDR3 contains 13 residues. Germline loops: CDR1 SGHVS, CDR2 FQNEAQ. Trimming took off 6 bases at V and 2 bases at J, with 10 bases between the two ends.

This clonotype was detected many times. The CDR3 DNA is TGTGCCAGCAGCTCTCCGGGCGGGAGCACAGATACGCAGTATTTT. Its protein is CASSSPGGSTDTQYF. The chain employs TRBV12-3 or TRBV12-4 and TRBJ2-3, with D maybe TRBD2 (5 bases). The CDR3 runs 15 residues. Trimming took off 6 bases at V and 0 bases at J, with 13 bases between the two ends.

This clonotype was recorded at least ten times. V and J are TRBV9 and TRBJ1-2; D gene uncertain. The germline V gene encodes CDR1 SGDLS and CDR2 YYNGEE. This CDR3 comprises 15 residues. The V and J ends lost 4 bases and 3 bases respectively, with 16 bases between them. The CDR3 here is CASSTSAWVDYGYTF. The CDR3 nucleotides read TGTGCCAGCAGCACTTCAGCCTGGGTAGACTATGGCTACACCTTC.

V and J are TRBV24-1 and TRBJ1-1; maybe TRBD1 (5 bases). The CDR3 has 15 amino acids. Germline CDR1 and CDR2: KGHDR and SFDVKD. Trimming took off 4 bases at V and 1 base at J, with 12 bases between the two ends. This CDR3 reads CATSEAGTPNTEAFF. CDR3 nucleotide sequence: TGTGCCACCAGTGAGGCCGGGACTCCGAACACTGAAGCTTTCTTT.

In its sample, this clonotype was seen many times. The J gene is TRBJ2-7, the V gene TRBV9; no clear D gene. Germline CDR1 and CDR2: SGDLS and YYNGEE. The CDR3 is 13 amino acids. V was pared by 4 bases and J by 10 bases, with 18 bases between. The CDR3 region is CASSPALASIQYF. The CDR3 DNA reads TGTGCCAGCAGCCCAGCCCTGGCCAGCATCCAGTACTTC.

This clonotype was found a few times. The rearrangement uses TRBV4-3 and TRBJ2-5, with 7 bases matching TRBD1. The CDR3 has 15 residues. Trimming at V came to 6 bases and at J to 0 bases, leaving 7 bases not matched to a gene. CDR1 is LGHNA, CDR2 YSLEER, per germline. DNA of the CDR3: TGCGCCAGCAGGGGGGACAGAAGGTACCAAGAGACCCAGTACTTC. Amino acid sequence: CASRGDRRYQETQYF.

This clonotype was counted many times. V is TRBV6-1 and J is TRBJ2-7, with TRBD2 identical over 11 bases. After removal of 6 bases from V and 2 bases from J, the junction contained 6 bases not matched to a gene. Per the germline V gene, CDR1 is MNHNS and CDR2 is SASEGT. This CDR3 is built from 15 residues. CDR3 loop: CASSSSGRPPYEQYF. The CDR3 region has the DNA TGTGCCAGCAGCTCTAGCGGGAGGCCCCCCTACGAGCAGTACTTC.

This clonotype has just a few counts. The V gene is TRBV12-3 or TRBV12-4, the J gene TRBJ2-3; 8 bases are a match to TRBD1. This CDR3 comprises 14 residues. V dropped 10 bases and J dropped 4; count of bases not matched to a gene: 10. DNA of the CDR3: TGTGCCACCCGGACAGGGCGAGTTCCAGATACGCAGTATTTT. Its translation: CATRTGRVPDTQYF.

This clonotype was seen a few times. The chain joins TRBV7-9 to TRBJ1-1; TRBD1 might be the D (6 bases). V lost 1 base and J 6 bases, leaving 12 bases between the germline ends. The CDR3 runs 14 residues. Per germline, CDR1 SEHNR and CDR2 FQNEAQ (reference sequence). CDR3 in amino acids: CASSLVDRIAEAFF. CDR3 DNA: TGTGCCAGCAGCTTAGTTGACAGGATCGCTGAAGCTTTCTTT.